These T cell receptor beta chains were read from a single sample in a study of blood T cell repertoires in COVID-19. Repertoires were generated with immunoSEQ multiplex PCR, while TCRdb's copy carries only in-frame clones and drops some. The sample shows 200,000 to 300,000 clones, 75% to 85% of them seen only once. Sequencing used peripheral blood. These receptors all stem from a woman aged 80 or over with COVID-19, enrolled during active disease. Each CDR3 is given with its conserved first and last residue. The D gene is left open where the match is weak. Size tells how often a clone was seen (once, few, many) or the class of an expanded clone, and some rows leave it out.

>TRBV5-1|TRBJ1-5|few|TRBD1
CASSLQGGDQPQHF
TGCGCCAGCAGCTTACAGGGGGGTGATCAGCCCCAGCATTTT
>TRBV9|TRBJ1-3|NA|TRBD1
CASSAGTALSGNTIYF
TGTGCCAGCAGCGCCGGGACAGCCCTCTCTGGAAACACCATATATTTT
>TRBV11-2|TRBJ1-1|NA|NA
CASSLGGSLSAFF
TGTGCCAGCAGCTTAGGAGGCAGCCTGTCGGCTTTCTTT
>TRBV27|TRBJ1-6|NA|NA
CASSSAGAWSSPLHF
TGTGCCAGCAGTTCAGCAGGGGCCTGGAGTTCACCCCTCCACTTT
>TRBV27|TRBJ1-2|NA|NA
CASSLEPRGNYGYTF
TGTGCCAGCAGTTTAGAACCCCGGGGTAACTATGGCTACACCTTC
>TRBV6-2/TRBV6-3|TRBJ1-1|NA|NA
CASSLSQGWGTEAFF
TGTGCCAGCAGCCTATCACAGGGATGGGGCACTGAAGCTTTCTTT
>TRBV18|TRBJ2-5|NA|NA
CASSPAVRRTQETQYF
TGTGCCAGCTCACCGGCCGTGCGGCGAACCCAAGAGACCCAGTACTTC
>TRBV7-9|TRBJ1-3|NA|TRBD1
CASSLAGTGTNTIYF
TGTGCCAGCAGCTTAGCCGGGACAGGGACCAACACCATATATTTT
>TRBV7-9|TRBJ2-7|NA|NA
CASSESSYEQYF
TGTGCCAGCAGCGAGAGCTCCTACGAGCAGTACTTC
>TRBV14|TRBJ1-4|few|TRBD1
CASSQQQGAGEKLFF
TGTGCCAGCAGCCAGCAACAGGGGGCAGGGGAAAAACTGTTTTTT
>TRBV28|TRBJ2-7|NA|TRBD1
CATMTGGTYEQYF
TGTGCCACCATGACAGGGGGCACCTACGAGCAGTACTTC
>TRBV3-1/TRBV3-2|TRBJ2-1|NA|TRBD2
CASSRLAGSSYNEQFF
TGTGCCAGCAGCCGACTAGCGGGAAGCTCCTACAATGAGCAGTTCTTC
>TRBV4-2|TRBJ2-7|NA|NA
CASRQQGFGEQYF
TGTGCCAGCAGGCAGCAGGGGTTCGGCGAGCAGTACTTC
>TRBV11-1|TRBJ2-4|NA|TRBD1
CASSHLGTENIQYF
TGTGCCAGCAGCCACTTGGGGACAGAAAACATTCAGTACTTC
>TRBV29-1|TRBJ1-2|NA|NA
CSATVNYGYTF
TGCAGCGCGACAGTTAACTATGGCTACACCTTC
>TRBV7-2|TRBJ2-1|NA|TRBD1
CASSLSPQGARYNEQFF
TGTGCCAGCAGCCTTTCCCCACAGGGGGCGCGTTACAATGAGCAGTTCTTC
>TRBV28|TRBJ2-7|NA|TRBD1
CASSDSGTGGYEQYF
TGTGCCAGCAGCGACTCGGGGACAGGGGGATACGAGCAGTACTTC
>TRBV28|TRBJ1-2|NA|NA
CASSFSGYGYTF
TGTGCCAGCAGTTTCTCAGGGTATGGCTACACCTTC
>TRBV7-2|TRBJ2-1|NA|TRBD1
CASSLVWGQGSNEQFF
TGTGCCAGCAGCTTAGTTTGGGGACAGGGGAGTAATGAGCAGTTCTTC
>TRBV12-3/TRBV12-4|TRBJ1-2|NA|NA
CASRLTENYGYTF
TGTGCCAGCAGACTGACTGAGAACTATGGCTACACCTTC
>TRBV28|TRBJ2-7|NA|NA
CATTTAGLYEQYF
TGTGCCACCACAACCGCAGGGCTCTACGAGCAGTACTTC
>TRBV6-2/TRBV6-3|TRBJ1-5|NA|NA
CASSYISGHVQPQHF
TGTGCCAGCAGTTACATATCTGGACATGTGCAGCCCCAGCATTTT
>TRBV4-3|TRBJ2-5|once|TRBD1
CASSRDREETQYF
TGCGCCAGCAGCCGCGACAGGGAAGAGACCCAGTACTTC
>TRBV5-1|TRBJ2-7|NA|TRBD1
CASSLGGTGASYEQYF
TGCGCCAGCAGCTTGGGGGGGACAGGGGCCTCCTACGAGCAGTACTTC
>TRBV7-2|TRBJ2-2|NA|TRBD2
CASSTTGTSNTGELFF
TGTGCCAGCAGCACAACCGGGACTAGTAACACCGGGGAGCTGTTTTTT
>TRBV6-5|TRBJ2-7|NA|NA
CASSYSLQGIEQYF
TGTGCCAGCAGTTACTCCTTACAGGGTATCGAGCAGTACTTC
>TRBV7-9|TRBJ1-5|few|NA
CASSLGGSSDQPQHF
TGTGCCAGCAGCTTAGGAGGGAGTTCAGATCAGCCCCAGCATTTT
>TRBV19|TRBJ1-5|NA|TRBD1
CASSIEQGAGQPQHF
TGTGCCAGTAGTATTGAACAGGGGGCGGGTCAGCCCCAGCATTTT
>TRBV28|TRBJ2-6|once|NA
CASSPPGAGANVLTF
TGTGCCAGCAGTCCACCAGGGGCTGGGGCCAACGTCCTGACTTTC
>TRBV5-1|TRBJ2-3|NA|NA
CASSFRDTQYF
TGCGCCAGCAGCTTTCGAGATACGCAGTATTTT
>TRBV7-2|TRBJ1-1|NA|TRBD1
CASSLGGTVNTEAFF
TGTGCCAGCAGCTTAGGTGGGACAGTGAACACTGAAGCTTTCTTT
>TRBV4-2|TRBJ1-4|NA|TRBD1
CASSQERTGVNEKLFF
TGTGCCAGCAGCCAAGAAAGAACAGGGGTTAATGAAAAACTGTTTTTT
>TRBV7-8|TRBJ2-7|NA|NA
CASSPAYEQYF
TGTGCCAGCAGCCCTGCCTACGAGCAGTACTTC
>TRBV18|TRBJ1-1|NA|NA
CASSPTQGFTEAFF
TGTGCCAGCTCACCAACTCAGGGGTTCACTGAAGCTTTCTTT
>TRBV5-1|TRBJ1-6|NA|NA
CASSLTSDYNSPLHF
TGCGCCAGCAGCTTGACCAGCGACTATAATTCACCCCTCCACTTT
>TRBV6-5|TRBJ1-1|NA|NA
CASSSTRNTEAFF
TGTGCCAGCAGCTCGACACGGAACACTGAAGCTTTCTTT
>TRBV9|TRBJ2-1|NA|TRBD2
CASSVALAGYNEQFF
TGTGCCAGCAGCGTAGCACTAGCGGGGTACAATGAGCAGTTCTTC
>TRBV11-2|TRBJ2-4|NA|TRBD2
CASSSGLANIQYF
TGTGCCAGCAGCTCGGGACTAGCGAACATTCAGTACTTC
>TRBV2|TRBJ1-5|NA|NA
CASSLQGRGSNQPQHF
TGTGCCAGCAGCTTACAGGGCCGAGGGAGCAATCAGCCCCAGCATTTT
>TRBV12-3/TRBV12-4|TRBJ1-1|NA|NA
CASSYYSEAFF
TGTGCCAGCAGCTATTATAGTGAAGCTTTCTTT
>TRBV6-2/TRBV6-3|TRBJ2-7|NA|NA
CASSYEPQAGEQYF
TGTGCCAGCAGTTACGAGCCCCAAGCAGGCGAGCAGTACTTC
>TRBV19|TRBJ1-5|NA|NA
CASSIVARESQPQHF
TGTGCCAGTAGTATAGTGGCGAGGGAATCTCAGCCCCAGCATTTT
>TRBV30|TRBJ2-7|NA|NA
CAWSDWGRYEQYF
TGTGCCTGGAGTGATTGGGGGAGGTACGAGCAGTACTTC
>TRBV27|TRBJ1-1|NA|NA
CASSFYREVGTEAFF
TGTGCCAGCAGTTTCTATAGGGAGGTAGGCACTGAAGCTTTCTTT
>TRBV19|TRBJ2-3|NA|TRBD1
CASSSGTATDTQYF
TGTGCCAGTAGTTCCGGGACAGCCACAGATACGCAGTATTTT
>TRBV29-1|TRBJ1-2|NA|TRBD1
CSVEGQGEYRYTF
TGCAGCGTTGAAGGTCAGGGGGAATATCGCTACACCTTC
>TRBV4-2|TRBJ1-2|NA|NA
CASSQAGTLDGYTF
TGTGCCAGCAGCCAAGCGGGGACTCTTGATGGCTACACCTTC
>TRBV11-2|TRBJ2-1|NA|TRBD2
CASSQTSGREQFF
TGTGCCAGCAGCCAGACTAGCGGGAGGGAGCAGTTCTTC
>TRBV6-5|TRBJ2-2|few|NA
CASSYEPGNTGELFF
TGTGCCAGCAGTTATGAGCCTGGGAACACCGGGGAGCTGTTTTTT
>TRBV5-1|TRBJ2-4|NA|TRBD1
CASSFGQGIGKAKNIQYF
TGCGCCAGCAGCTTCGGACAGGGTATCGGGAAAGCCAAAAACATTCAGTACTTC
>TRBV5-1|TRBJ1-2|NA|TRBD1
CASSLGGQFYGYTF
TGCGCCAGCAGCTTGGGGGGACAGTTCTATGGCTACACCTTC
>TRBV5-4|TRBJ2-1|NA|TRBD2
CASSLRTSAYNEQFF
TGTGCCAGCAGCTTGCGGACTAGCGCCTACAATGAGCAGTTCTTC
>TRBV7-9|TRBJ2-7|NA|NA
CASSSGGTVVF
TGTGCCAGCAGCTCTGGCGGGACAGTAGTGTTC
>TRBV6-1|TRBJ1-1|NA|NA
CASQGNTEAFF
TGTGCCTCTCAGGGGAACACTGAAGCTTTCTTT
>TRBV4-1|TRBJ1-1|few|NA
CASSQDKMNTEAFF
TGCGCCAGCAGCCAAGATAAAATGAACACTGAAGCTTTCTTT
>TRBV18|TRBJ2-4|NA|NA
CASSPGAQGGKNIQYF
TGTGCCAGCTCACCTGGAGCCCAGGGGGGCAAAAACATTCAGTACTTC
>TRBV3-1/TRBV3-2|TRBJ1-1|NA|TRBD1
CASSQDYPGTGEPEAFF
TGTGCCAGCAGCCAAGACTACCCCGGGACAGGGGAGCCTGAAGCTTTCTTT